These 31 T cell receptor beta chains were all obtained from the same sample, sequenced in a study of blood T cells in healthy people across ages. A second PCR, run for about 6 to 12 cycles, used a sample-barcoded 5' primer plus a J-beta primer mix. TCRdb fed the 5' RACE reads into MiXCR, producing one record per CDR3 protein. The data contain some 800,000 distinct CDR3 sequences, just under 25% of them singletons. The data also belong to a second study, concerning T cells of mothers and their children.

Sequencing input: blood. The receptors derive from a boy between 5 and 17 years old in good health.

This clonotype came up a few times. This chain connects TRBV29-1 to TRBJ1-2; tentatively, D is TRBD1 (5 bases). This CDR3 region has 14 residues. The germline V and J ends were trimmed by 2 bases and 4 bases, with 14 bases remaining between them. CDR1 and CDR2 (germline): SQVTM, ANQGSEA. Here the CDR3 reads CSVEQGGVFYGYTF. Written as DNA, the CDR3 is TGCAGCGTTGAACAGGGCGGAGTATTCTATGGCTACACCTTC.

The chain links TRBV7-2 to TRBJ2-5; 7 nucleotides line up with TRBD1. Gene TRBJ2-7 matches the end of the DNA better, so the J call may be wrong. The germline gives CDR1 SGHTA, CDR2 FQGNSA. The CDR3 is made up of 17 amino acids. The CDR3 protein is CASSPRRGGFVSYEQYF. CDR3 in DNA: TGTGCCAGCAGCCCACGCCGAGGGGGCTTCGTATCCTACGAGCAGTACTTC.

This clonotype has just a few counts. The rearrangement links TRBV28 to TRBJ2-7; D may be TRBD2 (5 bases). Per the germline V gene, CDR1 is MDHEN and CDR2 is SYDVKM. The CDR3 extends over 15 amino acids. Trimming removed 3 bases from V and 0 bases from J, with 12 bases in between. The CDR3 region is CASSFERRSSYEQYF. DNA of the CDR3: TGTGCCAGCAGTTTCGAAAGGAGGAGCTCCTACGAGCAGTACTTC.

The V call is TRBV6-5, the J call TRBJ1-1; a weak D match, TRBD1 (6 bases). CDR1 is MNHEY, CDR2 SVGAGI, per germline. The CDR3 is 17 amino acids. V was cut by 2 bases and J by 0 bases, with 16 bases left in between. The DNA for the CDR3 is TGTGCCAGCAGTTACAGTACAGGGTTGGGAATGAACACTGAAGCTTTCTTT. Translated: CASSYSTGLGMNTEAFF.

This clonotype has just one count. The V gene is TRBV27, the J gene TRBJ2-1; D tentatively reads TRBD1 or TRBD2 (5 bases each). Per germline, CDR1 MNHEY and CDR2 SMNVEV (reference sequence). This CDR3 comprises 15 residues. Trimming shortened V by 5 bases and J by 4 bases, and 15 bases separated the two germline ends. CDR3 nucleotides: TGTGCCAGCAGTCCCAACTGGGACGGATACAATGAGCAGTTCTTC. It encodes CASSPNWDGYNEQFF.

This clonotype was detected once. This sequence joins TRBV28 and TRBJ2-5; D uncertain. The end of the DNA fits TRBJ2-7 better, so the J call may be wrong. This CDR3 comprises 12 residues. Germline V gene data show CDR1 as MDHEN and CDR2 as SYDVKM. CDR3 loop: CASSSARYEQYF. As DNA, the CDR3 is TGTGCCAGCAGTTCCGCCCGCTACGAGCAGTACTTC.

In the case of this clonotype: This may be a read error, as it is one base from a much larger clone. This CDR3 reads CASSLAGTSMDYTF. CDR3 coding DNA: TGCGCCAGCAGCTTGGCCGGGACATCCATGGACTACACCTTC. The chain is built from TRBV5-1 and TRBJ1-2; D may be TRBD1 (6 bases). Trimming shortened V by 0 bases and J by 10 bases, and 16 bases separated the two germline ends. This CDR3 is 14 amino acids long. The germline gives CDR1 SGHRS, CDR2 YFSETQ.

V usage is TRBV10-3 and J usage is TRBJ1-1; maybe TRBD1 (6 bases). Deletions cut 6 bases from V and 0 bases from J, with 14 bases between. This CDR3 contains 15 residues. Germline CDR1 ENHRY, CDR2 SYGVKD. The CDR3 DNA follows: TGTGCCATCAGGGACCCGACAGGACTGAACACTGAAGCTTTCTTT. Its protein product is CAIRDPTGLNTEAFF.

This clonotype was found a few times. The chain has TRBV5-1 and TRBJ1-4; 7 bases map to TRBD1. J lost 7 bases, V lost 3 bases, and 9 bases had no gene match. CDR1 is SGHRS, CDR2 YFSETQ, per germline. The CDR3 contains 15 residues. DNA for the CDR3: TGCGCCAGCAGCTCCGGACAGGCTTTCACTGAAAAACTGTTTTTT. Its translation is CASSSGQAFTEKLFF. Together with reference TRBV5-1 and TRBJ1-4, the CDR3 gives the full variable domain: KAGVTQTPRYLIKTRGQQVTLSCSPISGHRSVSWYQQTPGQGLQFLFEYFSETQRNKGNFPGRFSGRQFSNSRSEMNVSTLELGDSALYLCASSSGQAFTEKLFFGSGTQLSVL.

This rearrangement joins TRBV6-5 to TRBJ2-7, with 14 positions matching TRBD2. Germline trimming cut 3 bases from V and 7 bases from J; bases unmatched to any gene: 8. The germline V gene has CDR1 MNHEY and CDR2 SVGAGI. This CDR3 is 16 amino acids long. The DNA of the CDR3 is TGTGCCAGCAGTTATCAAGCGGGACTAGCGGGAGATGAGCAGTACTTC. As protein: CASSYQAGLAGDEQYF.

This clonotype was detected only a few times. This chain connects TRBV7-9 to TRBJ2-6; a possible D gene is TRBD2 (5 bases). Germline assignment: CDR1 SEHNR and CDR2 FQNEAQ (reference sequence). The length of the CDR3 is 17 residues. Trimming took 1 base from V and 2 from J, leaving 12 bases between them. CDR3 in amino acids: CASSLGPPGTGANVLTF. CDR3 sequence (DNA): TGTGCCAGCAGCTTAGGTCCCCCCGGGACTGGGGCCAACGTCCTGACTTTC. The full variable domain, with the rest looked up from reference TRBV7-9 and TRBJ2-6, is DTGVSQNPRHKITKRGQNVTFRCDPISEHNRLYWYRQTLGQGPEFLTYFQNEAQLEKSRLLSDRFSAERPKGSFSTLEIQRTEQGDSAMYLCASSLGPPGTGANVLTFGAGSRLTVL.

This chain uses TRBV6-2 or TRBV6-3 with TRBJ2-1; no reliable D call. Trimming took off 6 bases at V and 8 bases at J, with 14 bases between the two ends. Looked up from germline, CDR1 is MNHEY and CDR2 is SVGEGT. This CDR3 comprises 13 residues. The CDR3: CASSPSVPDEQFF. CDR3 bases: TGTGCCAGCAGCCCCTCGGTCCCCGATGAGCAGTTCTTC.

CDR3 sequence reads: CASSDRDSGVPLHF. The CDR3 bases are TGTGCCAGCAGTGACCGGGACAGTGGGGTGCCCCTCCACTTT. The V call is TRBV12-3 or TRBV12-4, the J call TRBJ1-6, with 7 bases that match TRBD1. J was trimmed by 13 bases and V by 5 bases; bases with no gene match: 11. CDR3 size: 14 residues.

There are a few counts of this clonotype. The chain combines TRBV20-1 with TRBJ2-7, with 7 bases that match TRBD2. J was trimmed by 2 bases and V by 5 bases; bases with no gene match: 12. The CDR3 is 15 residues long. CDR1 is DFQATT and CDR2 is SNEGSKA in the germline V gene (reference sequence). This chain's CDR3 is CSAEARDYLTYEQYF. The CDR3 nucleotides read TGCAGTGCTGAGGCCCGGGACTACCTGACCTACGAGCAGTACTTC.

The chain carries TRBV29-1 and TRBJ2-5; weak D call: TRBD1 (5 bases). The length of the CDR3 is 13 residues. Germline CDR1 is SQVTM and CDR2 is ANQGSEA. V was shortened by 4 bases and J by 3 bases, with 12 bases between the two germline ends. The CDR3 here is CSVAKTVEETQYF. The DNA for the CDR3 is TGCAGCGTTGCTAAGACAGTTGAAGAGACCCAGTACTTC.

In its sample, this clonotype was seen a few times. This chain connects TRBV27 to TRBJ2-7; no reliable D call. V was shortened by 2 bases and J by 2 bases, with 7 bases between the two germline ends. The CDR3 runs to 13 residues. The germline gives CDR1 MNHEY, CDR2 SMNVEV (reference sequence). The CDR3 bases are TGTGCCAGCAGTTTAGGTTTTCCCTACGAGCAGTACTTC. It translates to CASSLGFPYEQYF.

The genes are TRBV18 and TRBJ1-4, with TRBD1 as a possible D gene (5 bases). The CDR3 length is 13 residues. Germline loops: CDR1 KGHSH, CDR2 LQKENI. Trimming removed 3 bases at V and 7 bases at J, with 9 bases between. CDR3 in amino acids: CASSPRQIEKLFF. CDR3 in DNA: TGTGCCAGCTCACCTCGACAGATTGAAAAACTGTTTTTT.

This chain uses TRBV20-1 with TRBJ2-7; D is uncertain. Germline V gene data show CDR1 as DFQATT and CDR2 as SNEGSKA (reference sequence). V dropped 2 bases and J dropped 5 bases, with 13 bases sitting between them. CDR3 length equals 13 residues. CDR3 protein: CSARTSPENEQYF. CDR3 coding DNA: TGCAGTGCTAGAACCTCCCCCGAGAACGAGCAGTACTTC.

The chain employs TRBV20-1 and TRBJ2-5; D is perhaps TRBD1 or TRBD2 (5 bases each). The J call may be incorrect, as the DNA end agrees better with TRBJ2-7. Germline assignment: CDR1 DFQATT and CDR2 SNEGSKA (reference sequence). CDR3 length: 15 residues. This chain's CDR3 is CSANPGTANLYEQYF. The CDR3 DNA is TGCAGTGCTAACCCCGGGACCGCCAACCTCTACGAGCAGTACTTC.

The rearrangement links TRBV4-2 to TRBJ2-7, with a possible D match to TRBD1 (5 bases). In germline, CDR1 is LGHNA, CDR2 YNFKEQ. The V end lost 0 bases, the J end lost 3 bases, and 9 bases lay between the germline ends. The length of the CDR3 is 14 residues. The CDR3 sequence: CASSQDTGNYEQYF. The DNA of the CDR3 is TGTGCCAGCAGCCAAGATACAGGCAACTACGAGCAGTACTTC.

The sample holds a few counts of this clonotype. V is TRBV7-9 and J is TRBJ2-5; unclear D gene. V was pared by 5 bases and J by 1 base, with 14 bases between. The CDR3 contains 15 residues. Germline V gene data show CDR1 as SEHNR and CDR2 as FQNEAQ (reference sequence). Here the CDR3 reads CASSDTRQSQETQYF. The CDR3 DNA is TGTGCCAGCAGCGACACACGGCAGTCCCAAGAGACCCAGTACTTC.

This clonotype was seen a few times. The CDR3 sequence: CASSLESGGFYEQFF. CDR3 sequence (DNA): TGTGCCAGCAGCTTAGAAAGCGGGGGCTTCTATGAGCAGTTCTTC. The V and J genes are TRBV7-9 and TRBJ2-1, with 8 bases that match TRBD2. V was pared by 1 base and J by 8 bases, with 7 bases of the junction left unmatched. This CDR3 has 15 residues. Germline CDR1 is SEHNR and CDR2 is FQNEAQ (reference sequence).

Ten or more counts support this clonotype. V is TRBV7-9 and J is TRBJ2-4, with D unresolved. V was pared by 5 bases and J by 0 bases, with 14 bases between. The CDR3 is made up of 16 amino acids. Germline CDR1 and CDR2: SEHNR and FQNEAQ (reference sequence). The CDR3 bases are TGTGCCAGCAGCGCAACAGATCAACTAGCCAAAAACATTCAGTACTTC. Its protein is CASSATDQLAKNIQYF.

The CDR3 reads CASSQDGRRGPGANVLTF. The CDR3 DNA reads TGCGCCAGCAGCCAAGATGGCAGGAGAGGACCTGGGGCCAACGTCCTGACTTTC. The gene calls are TRBV4-3 and TRBJ2-6; D call uncertain. Germline CDR1 reads LGHNA; CDR2 reads YSLEER. The V and J ends lost 0 bases and 2 bases respectively, with 14 bases between them. This CDR3 spans 18 amino acids.

This chain links TRBV5-1 with TRBJ2-1; 11 bases line up with TRBD2. V shed 6 bases and J 0 bases; nucleotides not matched to a gene: 8. The germline V gene encodes CDR1 SGHRS and CDR2 YFSETQ. There are 17 residues in the CDR3. DNA for the CDR3: TGCGCCAGCACCCAGACTAGCGGGGCAAGCTCCTACAATGAGCAGTTCTTC. Amino acids: CASTQTSGASSYNEQFF.

This clonotype appeared a few times. The chain uses TRBV5-1 and TRBJ2-3; D perhaps matches TRBD1 (6 bases). Germline values: CDR1 SGHRS, CDR2 YFSETQ. Trimming pared 7 bases from V and 3 bases from J, leaving 12 bases between. The CDR3 is 13 residues long. Here the CDR3 reads CASSGTITDTQYF. DNA of the CDR3: TGCGCCAGCTCCGGGACAATTACAGATACGCAGTATTTT.

The chain links TRBV7-9 to TRBJ2-1; D uncertain. Between the trimmed V and J ends, which lost 5 bases and 0 bases, there was a span of 17 bases. There are 17 residues in the CDR3. The germline CDR1 and CDR2 sequences are SEHNR and FQNEAQ (reference sequence). The chain's CDR3 is CASSTTTDVSSYNEQFF. In DNA form, the CDR3 reads TGTGCCAGCAGCACTACTACGGACGTCAGCTCCTACAATGAGCAGTTCTTC.

There are a few counts of this clonotype. The genes are TRBV12-3 or TRBV12-4 and TRBJ2-5; a possible D gene is TRBD2 (6 bases). Trimming took off 7 bases at V and 1 base at J, with 10 bases between the two ends. The CDR3 has 13 amino acids. This chain's CDR3 is CASTETSQETQYF. The CDR3 nucleotides read TGTGCCAGCACCGAGACTAGCCAAGAGACCCAGTACTTC.

This clonotype has just a few counts. The chain uses TRBV7-6 and TRBJ2-5, with a weak D call TRBD1 (5 bases). Looked up from germline, CDR1 is SGHVS and CDR2 is FNYEAQ. Trimming stripped 1 base from V and 4 bases from J, with 25 bases between. The CDR3 is made up of 19 amino acids. The CDR3 here is CASSLDLRRQRKSGETQYF. The CDR3 region has the DNA TGTGCCAGCAGCTTAGATTTAAGGAGACAGAGAAAATCTGGAGAGACCCAGTACTTC.

Comment on this clonotype: Germline is not matched at one junction end, which may reflect a read error. The CDR3 nucleotides read TGTGTCAGCAGTCTACTTGACAGTTACGAGCAGTACTTC. This sequence encodes CVSSLLDSYEQYF. This chain uses TRBV27 with TRBJ2-7; D may be TRBD1 (5 bases). This CDR3 is built from 13 residues. Germline V gene data show CDR1 as MNHEY and CDR2 as SMNVEV (reference sequence).

This chain joins TRBV7-8 and TRBJ1-2; maybe TRBD1 (5 bases). The CDR3 is made up of 14 amino acids. CDR1 is SGHVS and CDR2 is FQNEAQ in the germline V gene. The V end was cut by 5 bases, the J end by 6 bases, with 16 bases between. The CDR3 spells CASSPKGLPDGYTF. CDR3 in DNA: TGTGCCAGCAGCCCGAAGGGACTTCCTGATGGCTACACCTTC.